This TCR beta chain is from a study of T cells in Graves' hyperthyroidism and ophthalmopathy. Whole-study results and caveats: Ophthalmopathy prediction by the model preceded onset by a median about 6 months. Most thyroid-expanded clonotypes above 0.001 were also found in blood.

Absence of ophthalmopathy progression within 18 months defined stable Graves' hyperthyroidism. Patients aged 18 to 65 had newly diagnosed hyperthyroidism of under 2 months' duration. Worth noting for this clonotype: Antigen unknown.

Researchers took RNA transcripts and amplified the TCR beta CDR3 regions from them. In the first-round RT-PCR of the TCR CDR3, the HTBI primer set was used. TCRdb fed the multiplex PCR reads into MiXCR, producing one record per CDR3 protein. The sample consists of 610,000 or so distinct CDR3 sequences, about 43% of them appearing once. This CDR3 spans 14 amino acids. V gave up 5 bases and J gave up 11 bases, with 21 bases separating them. The specimen sequenced was peripheral blood or thyroid tissue (not recorded which). This TCR was sampled from a woman aged 18 to 35 with Graves' hyperthyroidism. V is TRBV12-3 or TRBV12-4 and J is TRBJ1-2; D remains unclear. CDR3 residues: CASSPSGRASGYTF. In nucleotides, the CDR3 is TGTGCCAGCAGTCCTAGCGGGAGGGCCTCGGGGTACACCTTC.